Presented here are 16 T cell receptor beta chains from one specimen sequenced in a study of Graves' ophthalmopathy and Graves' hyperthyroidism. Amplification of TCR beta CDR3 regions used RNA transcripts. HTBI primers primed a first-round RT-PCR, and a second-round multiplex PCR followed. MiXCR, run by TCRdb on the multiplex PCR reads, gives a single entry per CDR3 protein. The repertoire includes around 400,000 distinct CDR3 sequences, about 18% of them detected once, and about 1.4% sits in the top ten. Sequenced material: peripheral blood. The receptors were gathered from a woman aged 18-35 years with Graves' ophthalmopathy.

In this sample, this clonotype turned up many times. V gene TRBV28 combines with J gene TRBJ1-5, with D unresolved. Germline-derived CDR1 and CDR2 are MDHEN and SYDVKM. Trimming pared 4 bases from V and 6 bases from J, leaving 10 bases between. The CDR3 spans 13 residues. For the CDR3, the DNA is TGTGCCAGCAGTTCAGTGCGGTTTCAGCCCCAGCATTTT. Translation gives CASSSVRFQPQHF.

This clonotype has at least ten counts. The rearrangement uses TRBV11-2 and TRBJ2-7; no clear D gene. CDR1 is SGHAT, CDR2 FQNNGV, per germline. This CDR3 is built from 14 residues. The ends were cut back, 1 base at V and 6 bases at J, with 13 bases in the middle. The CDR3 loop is CASSLADGLGEQYF. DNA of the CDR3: TGTGCCAGCAGCTTAGCCGACGGCTTGGGCGAGCAGTACTTC.

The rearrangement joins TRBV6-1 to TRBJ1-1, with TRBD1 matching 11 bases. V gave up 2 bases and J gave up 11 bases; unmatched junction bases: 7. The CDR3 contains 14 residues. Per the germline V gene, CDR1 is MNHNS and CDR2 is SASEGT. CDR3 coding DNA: TGTGCCAGCAGTGAACCGGGACAGGGGGGGGACGCTTTCTTT. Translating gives CASSEPGQGGDAFF.

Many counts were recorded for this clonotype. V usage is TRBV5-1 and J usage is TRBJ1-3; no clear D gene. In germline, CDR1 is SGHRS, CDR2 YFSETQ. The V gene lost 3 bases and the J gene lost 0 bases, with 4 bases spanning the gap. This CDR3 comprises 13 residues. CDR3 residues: CASSSSSGNTIYF. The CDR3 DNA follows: TGCGCCAGCAGCTCCAGCTCTGGAAACACCATATATTTT.

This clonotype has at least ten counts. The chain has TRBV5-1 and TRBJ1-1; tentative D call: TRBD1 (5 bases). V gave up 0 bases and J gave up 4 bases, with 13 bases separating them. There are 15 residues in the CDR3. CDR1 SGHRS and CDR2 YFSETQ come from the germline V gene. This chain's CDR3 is CASSLGGAMGTEAFF. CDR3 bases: TGCGCCAGCAGCTTGGGAGGGGCCATGGGCACTGAAGCTTTCTTT.

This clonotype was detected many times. CDR3: CASGLDTGDFTEAFF. In nucleotides, the CDR3 is TGTGCTAGTGGTTTGGACACAGGGGATTTCACTGAAGCTTTCTTT. The rearrangement joins TRBV12-5 to TRBJ1-1, with TRBD1 matching over 7 bases. Trimming took 1 base from V and 4 from J; bases not matched to a gene: 6. The CDR3 is made up of 15 amino acids. Germline CDR1 reads LGHNT; CDR2 reads FRNRAP. Drawing the rest from reference TRBV12-5 and TRBJ1-1, the complete variable domain is DARVTQTPRHKVTEMGQEVTMRCQPILGHNTVFWYRQTMMQGLELLAYFRNRAPLDDSGMPKDRFSAEMPDATLATLKIQPSEPRDSAVYFCASGLDTGDFTEAFFGQGTRLTVV.

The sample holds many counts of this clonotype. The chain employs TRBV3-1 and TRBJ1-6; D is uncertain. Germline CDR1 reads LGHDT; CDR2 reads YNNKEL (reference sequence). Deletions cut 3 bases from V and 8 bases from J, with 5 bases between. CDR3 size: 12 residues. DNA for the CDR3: TGTGCCAGCAGCCAGAGAGATTCACCCCTCCACTTT. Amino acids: CASSQRDSPLHF.

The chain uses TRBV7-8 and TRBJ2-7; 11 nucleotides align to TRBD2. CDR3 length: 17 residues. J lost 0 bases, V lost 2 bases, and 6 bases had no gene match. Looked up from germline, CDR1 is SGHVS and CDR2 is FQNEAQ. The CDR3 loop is CASSLRLAGGSSYEQYF. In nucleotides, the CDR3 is TGTGCCAGCAGCTTAAGGCTAGCGGGAGGAAGCTCCTACGAGCAGTACTTC. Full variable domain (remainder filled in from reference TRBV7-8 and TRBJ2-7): GAGVSQSPRYKVAKRGQDVALRCDPISGHVSLFWYQQALGQGPEFLTYFQNEAQLDKSGLPSDRFFAERPEGSVSTLKIQRTQQEDSAVYLCASSLRLAGGSSYEQYFGPGTRLTVT.

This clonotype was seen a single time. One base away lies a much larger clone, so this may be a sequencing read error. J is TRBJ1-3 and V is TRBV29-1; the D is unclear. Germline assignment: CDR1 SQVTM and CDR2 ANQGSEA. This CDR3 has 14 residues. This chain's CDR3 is CSVDVRPSGKTIYF. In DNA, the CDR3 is TGCAGCGTTGATGTAAGACCCTCTGGAAAAACCATATATTTT.

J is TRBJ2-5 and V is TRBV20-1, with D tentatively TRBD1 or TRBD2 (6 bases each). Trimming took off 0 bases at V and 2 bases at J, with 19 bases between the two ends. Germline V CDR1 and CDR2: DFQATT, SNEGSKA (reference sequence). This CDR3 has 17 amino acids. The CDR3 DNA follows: TGCAGTGCTAGAGACGATTTCGGGGGCGGTCGGCAAGAGACCCAGTACTTC. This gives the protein CSARDDFGGGRQETQYF.

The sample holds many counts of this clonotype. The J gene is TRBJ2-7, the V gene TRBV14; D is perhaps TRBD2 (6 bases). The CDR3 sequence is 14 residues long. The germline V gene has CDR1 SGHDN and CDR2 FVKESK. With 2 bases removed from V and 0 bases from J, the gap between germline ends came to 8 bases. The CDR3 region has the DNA TGTGCCAGCAGCCAAAGCGGGTTCTCCTACGAGCAGTACTTC. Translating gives CASSQSGFSYEQYF.

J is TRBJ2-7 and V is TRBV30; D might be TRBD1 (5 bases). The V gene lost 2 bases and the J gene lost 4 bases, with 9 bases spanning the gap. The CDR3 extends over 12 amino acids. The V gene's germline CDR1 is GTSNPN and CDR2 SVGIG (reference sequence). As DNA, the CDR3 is TGTGCCTGGAGTTATCCAGGGTACGAGCAGTACTTC. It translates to CAWSYPGYEQYF. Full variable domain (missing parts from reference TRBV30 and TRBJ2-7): SQTIHQWPATLVQPVGSPLSLECTVEGTSNPNLYWYRQAAGRGLQLLFYSVGIGQISSEVPQNLSASRPQDRQFILSSKKLLLSDSGFYLCAWSYPGYEQYFGPGTRLTVT.

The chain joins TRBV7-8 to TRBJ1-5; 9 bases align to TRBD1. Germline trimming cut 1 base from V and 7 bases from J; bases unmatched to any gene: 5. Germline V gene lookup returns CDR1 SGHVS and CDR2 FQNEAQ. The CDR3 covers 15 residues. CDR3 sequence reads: CASSLEQGARQPQHF. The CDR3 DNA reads TGTGCCAGCAGCTTAGAACAGGGGGCAAGGCAGCCCCAGCATTTT.

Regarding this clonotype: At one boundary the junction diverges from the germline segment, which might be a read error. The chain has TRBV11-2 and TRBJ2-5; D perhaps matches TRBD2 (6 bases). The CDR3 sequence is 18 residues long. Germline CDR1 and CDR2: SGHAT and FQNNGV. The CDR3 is CASSPHGYGGSPQETQYF. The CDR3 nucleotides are TGTGCCAGCAGCCCTCATGGATACGGGGGTTCCCCCCAAGAGACCCAGTACTTT.

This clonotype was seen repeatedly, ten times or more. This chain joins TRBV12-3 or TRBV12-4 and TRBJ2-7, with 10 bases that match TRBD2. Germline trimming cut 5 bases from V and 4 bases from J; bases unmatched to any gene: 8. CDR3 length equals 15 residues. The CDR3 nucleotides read TGTGCCAGCAGTCCGGTAGCGGGAGGCAAATACGAGCAGTACTTC. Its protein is CASSPVAGGKYEQYF.

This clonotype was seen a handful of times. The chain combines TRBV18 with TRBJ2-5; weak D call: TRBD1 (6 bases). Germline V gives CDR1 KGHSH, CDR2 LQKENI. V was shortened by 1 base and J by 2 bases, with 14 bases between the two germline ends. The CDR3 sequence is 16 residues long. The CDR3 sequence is CASSPLQGQTQETQYF. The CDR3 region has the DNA TGTGCCAGCTCACCACTGCAAGGACAGACGCAAGAGACCCAGTACTTC.